A selection of T cell receptor beta chains follows, all from one sample in a study of cytomegalovirus exposure and HLA in healthy donors. The table came from immunoSEQ multiplex PCR; TCRdb's copy has only in-frame clones and leaves some out. The sample comprises 200,000 or so clones, about 85% of which are singletons, and around 0.4% rests with the top ten. The sample taken for sequencing was PBMCs. The receptor source for this set is a male donor in good health and CMV-seropositive. Each CDR3 is given with its conserved first and last residue. D genes are given only for firm matches. Size values are once, few and many counts, or a class for expanded clones, and some rows have none.

v_gene,abundance,d_gene,j_gene,CDR3aa,CDR3nt
TRBV25-1,NA,NA,TRBJ1-1,CASSEPPQATEAFF,TGTGCCAGCAGTGAGCCGCCGCAAGCCACTGAAGCTTTCTTT
TRBV29-1,NA,NA,TRBJ2-7,CSVLALAHYEQYF,TGCAGCGTTCTTGCCTTGGCTCACTACGAGCAGTACTTC
TRBV4-2,NA,TRBD1,TRBJ1-2,CASSQDLGRGDYGYTF,TGTGCCAGCAGCCAAGACCTAGGCAGGGGGGACTATGGCTACACCTTC
TRBV2,once,NA,TRBJ1-1,CATQWEGDTEAFF,TGTGCCACCCAGTGGGAGGGAGACACTGAAGCTTTCTTT
TRBV9,NA,NA,TRBJ2-2,CASSLTRNTGELFF,TGTGCCAGCAGCCTGACTAGGAACACCGGGGAGCTGTTTTTT
TRBV6-1,NA,TRBD2,TRBJ2-3,CASSPTSGGYTQYF,TGTGCCAGCAGTCCGACTAGCGGGGGGTATACGCAGTATTTT
TRBV4-1,NA,TRBD2,TRBJ2-1,CASSQDGGRAYNEQFF,TGCGCCAGCAGCCAAGATGGCGGGAGGGCCTACAATGAGCAGTTCTTC
TRBV28,NA,NA,TRBJ1-3,CASTRPRGSGNTIYF,TGTGCCAGCACCCGACCTAGGGGCTCTGGAAACACCATATATTTT
TRBV5-4,NA,TRBD2,TRBJ2-1,CASSLGGLGHYNEQFF,TGTGCCAGCAGCTTGGGGGGACTAGGCCACTACAATGAGCAGTTCTTC
TRBV27,NA,TRBD2,TRBJ2-7,CASSFRGGSYEQYF,TGTGCCAGCAGTTTCCGGGGGGGCTCCTACGAGCAGTACTTC
TRBV6-5,NA,NA,TRBJ1-4,CASSYGETNEKLFF,TGTGCCAGCAGTTACGGAGAAACTAATGAAAAACTGTTTTTT
TRBV5-4,NA,NA,TRBJ1-5,CASSFMFPPEGNQPQHF,TGTGCCAGCAGCTTCATGTTCCCCCCAGAGGGCAATCAGCCCCAGCATTTT
TRBV7-8,NA,TRBD1,TRBJ2-4,CASSTPGQGAYIQYF,TGTGCCAGCAGCACGCCGGGACAGGGGGCTTACATTCAGTACTTC
TRBV6-5,few,NA,TRBJ1-5,CASSSGGLQHF,TGTGCCAGCAGTTCCGGGGGTCTCCAGCATTTT
TRBV5-5,NA,NA,TRBJ1-5,CASSLRAGSNQPQHF,TGTGCCAGCAGCTTGAGGGCAGGGAGCAATCAGCCCCAGCATTTT
TRBV19,once,NA,TRBJ1-5,CASGQRTLGNQPQHF,TGTGCCAGTGGGCAGAGGACTCTGGGCAATCAGCCCCAGCATTTT
TRBV6-5,NA,NA,TRBJ1-4,CASSYEGLANEKLFF,TGTGCCAGCAGTTACGAGGGCTTGGCTAATGAAAAACTGTTTTTT
TRBV5-4,NA,TRBD1,TRBJ2-3,CASSLGDRGKADTQYF,TGTGCCAGCAGCTTGGGGGACAGGGGGAAGGCAGATACGCAGTATTTT
TRBV11-3,NA,NA,TRBJ2-1,CASSSTISEQFF,TGTGCCAGCAGCTCCACTATCTCTGAGCAGTTCTTC
TRBV19,NA,NA,TRBJ1-1,CASSPVPAETLNTEAFF,TGTGCCAGTAGTCCCGTCCCGGCAGAGACATTGAACACTGAAGCTTTCTTT
TRBV6-6,NA,NA,TRBJ1-2,CASSTRTEYYGYTF,TGTGCCAGCAGTACCCGGACAGAGTACTATGGCTACACCTTC
TRBV4-3,NA,NA,TRBJ2-1,CASSQASRGDEQFF,TGCGCCAGCAGCCAGGCATCCCGCGGGGATGAGCAGTTCTTC